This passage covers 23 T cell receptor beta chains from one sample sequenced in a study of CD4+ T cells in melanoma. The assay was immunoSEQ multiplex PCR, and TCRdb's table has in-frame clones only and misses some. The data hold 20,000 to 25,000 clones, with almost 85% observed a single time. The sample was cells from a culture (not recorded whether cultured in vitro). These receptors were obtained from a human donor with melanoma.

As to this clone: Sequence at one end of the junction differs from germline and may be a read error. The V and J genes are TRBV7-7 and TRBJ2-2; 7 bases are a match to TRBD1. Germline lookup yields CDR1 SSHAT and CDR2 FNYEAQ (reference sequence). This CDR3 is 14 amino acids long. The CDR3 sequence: CASSATGVTGELFF. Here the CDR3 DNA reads TGTGCTAGCAGCGCCACAGGGGTCACCGGGGAGCTGTTTTTT.

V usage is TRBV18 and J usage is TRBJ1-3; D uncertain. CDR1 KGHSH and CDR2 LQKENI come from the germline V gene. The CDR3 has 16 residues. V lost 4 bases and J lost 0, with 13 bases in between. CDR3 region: CASSLKNLNSGNTIYF. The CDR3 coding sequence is TGTGCCAGCTCACTAAAGAATTTGAACTCTGGAAACACCATATATTTT.

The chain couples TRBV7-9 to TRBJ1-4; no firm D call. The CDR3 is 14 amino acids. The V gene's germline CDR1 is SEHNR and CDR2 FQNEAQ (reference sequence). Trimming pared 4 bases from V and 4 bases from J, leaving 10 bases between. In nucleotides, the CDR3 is TGTGCCAGCAGCTCTTTAAGCGGTAATGAAAAACTGTTTTTT. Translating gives CASSSLSGNEKLFF. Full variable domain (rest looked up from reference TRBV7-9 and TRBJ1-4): DTGVSQNPRHKITKRGQNVTFRCDPISEHNRLYWYRQTLGQGPEFLTYFQNEAQLEKSRLLSDRFSAERPKGSFSTLEIQRTEQGDSAMYLCASSSLSGNEKLFFGSGTQLSVL.

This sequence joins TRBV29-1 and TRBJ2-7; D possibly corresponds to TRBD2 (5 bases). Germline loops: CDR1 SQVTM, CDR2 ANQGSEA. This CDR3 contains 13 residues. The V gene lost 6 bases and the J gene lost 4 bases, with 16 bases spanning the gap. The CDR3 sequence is CSVQPGGTYEQYF. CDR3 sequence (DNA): TGCAGCGTCCAACCTGGAGGTACTTACGAGCAGTACTTC.

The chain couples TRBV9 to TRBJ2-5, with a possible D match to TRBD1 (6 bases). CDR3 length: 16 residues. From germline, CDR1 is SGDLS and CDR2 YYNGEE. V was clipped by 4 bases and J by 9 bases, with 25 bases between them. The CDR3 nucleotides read TGTGCCAGCAGCCCCAGCCCGACAGGTGCTCGCTTGCCCCAGTACTTC. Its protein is CASSPSPTGARLPQYF.

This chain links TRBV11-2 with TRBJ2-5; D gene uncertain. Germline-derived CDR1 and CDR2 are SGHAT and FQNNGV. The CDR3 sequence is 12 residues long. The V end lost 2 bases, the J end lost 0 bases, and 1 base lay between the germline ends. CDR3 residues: CASSLHQETQYF. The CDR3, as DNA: TGTGCCAGCAGCTTACACCAAGAGACCCAGTACTTC.

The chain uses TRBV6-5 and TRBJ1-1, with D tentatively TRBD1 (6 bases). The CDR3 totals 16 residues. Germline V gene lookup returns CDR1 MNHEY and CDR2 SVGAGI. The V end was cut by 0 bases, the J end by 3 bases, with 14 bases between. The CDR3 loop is CASSYSIGGPYTEAFF. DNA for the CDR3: TGTGCCAGCAGTTACTCGATTGGGGGGCCTTACACTGAAGCTTTCTTT.

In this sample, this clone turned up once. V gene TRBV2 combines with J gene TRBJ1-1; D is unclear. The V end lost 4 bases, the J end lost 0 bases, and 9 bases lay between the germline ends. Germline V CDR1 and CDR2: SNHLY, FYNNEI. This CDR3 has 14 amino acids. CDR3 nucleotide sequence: TGTGCCAGCAGTGGATCTTCAGTGAACACTGAAGCTTTCTTT. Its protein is CASSGSSVNTEAFF. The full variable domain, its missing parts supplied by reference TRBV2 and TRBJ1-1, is EPEVTQTPSHQVTQMGQEVILRCVPISNHLYFYWYRQILGQKVEFLVSFYNNEISEKSEIFDDQFSVERPDGSNFTLKIRSTKLEDSAMYFCASSGSSVNTEAFFGQGTRLTVV.

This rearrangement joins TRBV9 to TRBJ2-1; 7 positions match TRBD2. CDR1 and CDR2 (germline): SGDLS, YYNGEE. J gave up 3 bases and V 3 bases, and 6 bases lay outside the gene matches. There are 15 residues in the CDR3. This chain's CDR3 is CASSGRERGYNEQFF. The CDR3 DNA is TGTGCCAGCAGCGGACGTGAGCGGGGCTACAATGAGCAGTTCTTC.

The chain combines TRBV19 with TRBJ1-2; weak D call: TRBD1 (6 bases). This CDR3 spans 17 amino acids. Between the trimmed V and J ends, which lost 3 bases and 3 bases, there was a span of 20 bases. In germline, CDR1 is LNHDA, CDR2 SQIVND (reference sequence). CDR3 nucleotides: TGTGCCAGTAGTATTTTCCATGTGGCAACAGGGTACTATGGCTACACCTTC. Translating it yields CASSIFHVATGYYGYTF.

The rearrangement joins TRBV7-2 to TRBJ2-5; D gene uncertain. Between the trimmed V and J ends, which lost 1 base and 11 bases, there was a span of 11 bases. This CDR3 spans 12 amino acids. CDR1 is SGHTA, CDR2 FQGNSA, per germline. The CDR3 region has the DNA TGTGCCAGCAGCTTAGGAGTCCGTCGGCAGTACTTC. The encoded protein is CASSLGVRRQYF.

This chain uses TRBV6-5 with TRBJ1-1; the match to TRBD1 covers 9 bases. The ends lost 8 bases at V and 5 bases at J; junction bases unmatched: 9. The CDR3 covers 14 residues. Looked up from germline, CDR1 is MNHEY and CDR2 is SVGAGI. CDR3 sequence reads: CASQGTGLMTEAFF. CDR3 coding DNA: TGTGCCAGCCAAGGGACAGGGCTTATGACTGAAGCTTTCTTT.

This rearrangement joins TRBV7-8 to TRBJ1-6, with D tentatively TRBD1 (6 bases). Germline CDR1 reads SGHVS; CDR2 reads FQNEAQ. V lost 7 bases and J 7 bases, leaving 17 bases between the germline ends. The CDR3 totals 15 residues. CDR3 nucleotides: TGTGCCAGCACCCAGGGGAGGACGGAAAATTCACCCCTCCACTTT. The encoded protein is CASTQGRTENSPLHF.

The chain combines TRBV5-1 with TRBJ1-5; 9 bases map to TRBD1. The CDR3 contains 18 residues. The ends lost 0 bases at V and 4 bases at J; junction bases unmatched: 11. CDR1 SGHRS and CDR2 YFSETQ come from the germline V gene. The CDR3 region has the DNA TGCGCCAGCAGCTTGGGACCACAGGGGGCACGGCCTAATCAGCCCCAGCATTTT. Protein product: CASSLGPQGARPNQPQHF. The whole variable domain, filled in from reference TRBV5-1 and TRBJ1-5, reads KAGVTQTPRYLIKTRGQQVTLSCSPISGHRSVSWYQQTPGQGLQFLFEYFSETQRNKGNFPGRFSGRQFSNSRSEMNVSTLELGDSALYLCASSLGPQGARPNQPQHFGDGTRLSIL.

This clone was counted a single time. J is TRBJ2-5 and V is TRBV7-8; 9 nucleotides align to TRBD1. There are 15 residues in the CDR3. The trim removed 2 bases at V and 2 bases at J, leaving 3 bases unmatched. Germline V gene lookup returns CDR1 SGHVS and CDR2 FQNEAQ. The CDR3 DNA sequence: TGTGCCAGCAGCTTAAACAGGGGGCATCAAGAGACCCAGTACTTC. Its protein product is CASSLNRGHQETQYF. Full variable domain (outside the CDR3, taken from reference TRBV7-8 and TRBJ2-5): GAGVSQSPRYKVAKRGQDVALRCDPISGHVSLFWYQQALGQGPEFLTYFQNEAQLDKSGLPSDRFFAERPEGSVSTLKIQRTQQEDSAVYLCASSLNRGHQETQYFGPGTRLLVL.

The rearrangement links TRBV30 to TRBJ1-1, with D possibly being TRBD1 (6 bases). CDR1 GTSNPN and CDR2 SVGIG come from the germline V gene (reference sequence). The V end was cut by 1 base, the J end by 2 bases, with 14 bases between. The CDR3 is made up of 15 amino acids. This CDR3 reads CAWSGGGRGNTEAFF. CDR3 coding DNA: TGTGCCTGGAGTGGGGGCGGCAGGGGTAACACTGAAGCTTTCTTT.

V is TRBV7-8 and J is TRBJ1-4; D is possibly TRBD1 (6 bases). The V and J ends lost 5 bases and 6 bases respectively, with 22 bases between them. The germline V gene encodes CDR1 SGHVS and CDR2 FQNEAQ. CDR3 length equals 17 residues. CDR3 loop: CASSVLYVGQPDEKLFF. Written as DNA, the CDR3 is TGTGCCAGCAGCGTCCTGTATGTAGGACAGCCCGATGAAAAACTGTTTTTT.

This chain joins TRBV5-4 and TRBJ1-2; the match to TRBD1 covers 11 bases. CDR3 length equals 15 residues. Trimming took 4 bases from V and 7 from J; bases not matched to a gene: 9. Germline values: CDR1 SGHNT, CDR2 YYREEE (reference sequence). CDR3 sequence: CASSGSRGQGAGYTF. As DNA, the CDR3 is TGTGCCAGCAGCGGAAGTCGCGGACAGGGGGCTGGCTACACCTTC.

The CDR3 loop reads CASSRDGQGVTNYGYTF. The CDR3 coding sequence is TGTGCCAGCAGTCGGGACGGACAGGGAGTAACTAACTATGGCTACACCTTC. J is TRBJ1-2 and V is TRBV2, with 8 bases matching TRBD1. V was clipped by 5 bases and J by 0 bases; unmatched bases: 11. Per the germline V gene, CDR1 is SNHLY and CDR2 is FYNNEI. The CDR3 runs 17 residues.

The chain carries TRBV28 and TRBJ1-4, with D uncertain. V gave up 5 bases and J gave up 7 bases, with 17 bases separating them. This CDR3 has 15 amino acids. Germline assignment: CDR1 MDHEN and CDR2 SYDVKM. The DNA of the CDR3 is TGTGCCAGCAGTCCCGACGCGGGGAGGATTGAAAAACTGTTTTTT. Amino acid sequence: CASSPDAGRIEKLFF.

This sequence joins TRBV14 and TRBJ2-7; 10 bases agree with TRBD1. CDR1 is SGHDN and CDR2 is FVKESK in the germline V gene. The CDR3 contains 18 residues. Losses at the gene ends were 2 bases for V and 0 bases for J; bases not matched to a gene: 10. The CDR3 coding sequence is TGTGCCAGCAGCCAAATCCCGGGACAGGGGCACCGCTCCTACGAGCAGTACTTC. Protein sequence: CASSQIPGQGHRSYEQYF.

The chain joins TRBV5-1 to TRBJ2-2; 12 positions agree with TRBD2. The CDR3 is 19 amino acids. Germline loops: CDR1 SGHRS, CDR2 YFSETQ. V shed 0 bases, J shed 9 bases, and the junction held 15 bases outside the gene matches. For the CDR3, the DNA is TGCGCCAGCAGCTTGGGACCTAGTTCTAGCGGGGGGGCCCTCCGGGAGCTGTTTTTT. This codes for CASSLGPSSSGGALRELFF.

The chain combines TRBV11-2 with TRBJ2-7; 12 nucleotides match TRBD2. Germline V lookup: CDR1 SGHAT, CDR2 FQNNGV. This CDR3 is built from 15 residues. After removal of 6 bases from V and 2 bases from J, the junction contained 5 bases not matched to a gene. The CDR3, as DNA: TGTGCCAGCAGACACACTAGCGGGGGGCCCTACGAGCAGTACTTC. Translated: CASRHTSGGPYEQYF. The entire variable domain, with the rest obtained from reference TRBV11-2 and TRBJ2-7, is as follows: EAGVAQSPRYKIIEKRQSVAFWCNPISGHATLYWYQQILGQGPKLLIQFQNNGVVDDSQLPKDRFSAERLKGVDSTLKIQPAKLEDSAVYLCASRHTSGGPYEQYFGPGTRLTVT.